Following are 10 T cell receptor beta chains from one sample sequenced in a study of siplizumab effects on memory and regulatory T cells (dated by TCRdb to the late 2010s). Receptor libraries were prepared by the immunoSEQ multiplex PCR assay. Sourced from immuneACCESS, this table was stored by TCRdb with only in-frame sequences that have V and J called. A share of the clones is absent; for the studies checked, an unresolved V gene accounts for under half, and the remainder has no known explanation. For this sample the table gives about 48,000 clones, of which roughly 90% were detected only once. The ten biggest clones cover around 0.3% of the sample. The sample consisted of naive CD8+ T cells sorted from blood. What this sample's cell subset or site label stands for: unstimulated naive T cells. The receptors were gathered from a human donor in good health.

The genes are TRBV7-2 and TRBJ2-3; 8 positions agree with TRBD1. The CDR3 sequence is 15 residues long. V trimming: 2 bases; J trimming: 5 bases; junction bases outside the gene matches: 6. Germline lookup yields CDR1 SGHTA and CDR2 FQGNSA. Written as DNA, the CDR3 is TGTGCCAGCAGCTTACAGGGGGCGCTTGGAGATACGCAGTATTTT. Its translation is CASSLQGALGDTQYF.

This sequence joins TRBV7-9 and TRBJ2-5; D may be TRBD2 (5 bases). The CDR3 is 15 amino acids. The V gene lost 4 bases and the J gene lost 4 bases, with 16 bases spanning the gap. In germline, CDR1 is SEHNR, CDR2 FQNEAQ (reference sequence). CDR3: CASSSSPSGPETQYF. CDR3 bases: TGTGCCAGCAGCTCAAGCCCCAGCGGCCCAGAGACCCAGTACTTC.

The rearrangement links TRBV9 to TRBJ2-7; the match to TRBD1 covers 7 bases. Germline V lookup: CDR1 SGDLS, CDR2 YYNGEE. The CDR3 is 14 residues long. Trimming took 3 bases from V and 5 from J; bases not matched to a gene: 8. The CDR3 reads CASSDTGERNEQYF. CDR3 coding DNA: TGTGCCAGCAGCGATACAGGGGAAAGGAACGAGCAGTACTTC.

This rearrangement joins TRBV2 to TRBJ2-3; the match to TRBD2 covers 8 bases. Losses at the gene ends were 8 bases for V and 2 bases for J; bases not matched to a gene: 9. CDR3 length equals 15 residues. Germline lookup yields CDR1 SNHLY and CDR2 FYNNEI. CDR3 region: CASFTRGGFTDTQYF. In DNA, the CDR3 is TGTGCCAGCTTCACTCGGGGGGGGTTCACAGATACGCAGTATTTT.

The chain combines TRBV12-5 with TRBJ2-7, with TRBD1 as a possible D gene (5 bases). V was pared by 0 bases and J by 5 bases, with 8 bases between. The germline V gene has CDR1 LGHNT and CDR2 FRNRAP. The CDR3 sequence is 13 residues long. The CDR3 bases are TGTGCTAGTGGTTTGGTTGACAGTCACGAGCAGTACTTC. It translates to CASGLVDSHEQYF.

This clone came up once. The chain employs TRBV2 and TRBJ2-1; D uncertain. The CDR3 contains 13 residues. Looked up from germline, CDR1 is SNHLY and CDR2 is FYNNEI. V lost 2 bases to trimming and J lost 7 bases, with 9 bases between them. As DNA, the CDR3 is TGTGCCAGCAGTGAAAGTTCTGTTAATGAGCAGTTCTTC. This sequence encodes CASSESSVNEQFF.

V usage is TRBV27 and J usage is TRBJ2-7; TRBD2 matches at 10 bases. The V gene's germline CDR1 is MNHEY and CDR2 SMNVEV (reference sequence). Trimming cost V 4 bases and J 0 bases; bases outside gene matches: 3. The CDR3 length is 15 residues. As DNA, the CDR3 is TGTGCCAGCAGTTGGGCTAGCGGGGGCTCCTACGAGCAGTACTTC. Translation gives CASSWASGGSYEQYF.

V usage is TRBV10-2 and J usage is TRBJ1-4, with D hard to call. The CDR3 extends over 14 amino acids. The germline V gene has CDR1 WSHSY and CDR2 SAAADI. V was cut by 3 bases and J by 0 bases, with 5 bases left in between. This chain's CDR3 is CASSDAATNEKLFF. The CDR3 bases are TGCGCCAGCAGTGACGCTGCAACTAATGAAAAACTGTTTTTT.

The V call is TRBV7-9, the J call TRBJ1-6; 7 nucleotides line up with TRBD1. In germline, CDR1 is SEHNR, CDR2 FQNEAQ (reference sequence). The CDR3 is 15 amino acids. The V and J ends lost 7 bases and 7 bases, in that order; junction bases with no gene match: 10. This CDR3 reads CASTSLGTDNSPLHF. CDR3 sequence (DNA): TGTGCCAGCACCTCCCTGGGGACAGACAATTCACCCCTCCACTTT.

CDR3 nucleotides: TGTGCCAGCAGTGAAGAGTATTTGGGACTAGCGGGAGGGTACGAGCAGTACTTC. It encodes CASSEEYLGLAGGYEQYF. The rearrangement links TRBV6-1 to TRBJ2-7, with TRBD2 identical over 16 bases. The CDR3 sequence is 18 residues long. In germline, CDR1 is MNHNS, CDR2 SASEGT. With V trimmed by 1 base and J by 4 bases, 7 bases remained unmatched.